Sequencing of this T cell receptor (beta chain) was carried out in a study of blood T cell repertoires in COVID-19 (dated by TCRdb to 2019 to 2021). Concerning the study at large: Collaborator samples came from the United States, Italy and Spain and covered acute and convalescent phases of COVID-19. The material from the prospective study consisted of cDNA or gDNA derived from T cells, B-cell-depleted T cells, or PBMCs. Subjects who had been exposed to COVID-19, were actively infected with it, or had recovered from it provided the deeply sampled blood TCRbeta repertoires that made up the dataset. The repertoires were released in a freely available public database intended as a resource for research on the immune response to SARS-CoV-2. Samples were obtained from the ongoing ImmuneRACE study (first 160 participants) and from approximately 1,200 subjects provided by 6 global collaborators. A de-identified subject ID, COVID-19 status, age in years and sex were almost always included in the sample metadata. Where available, HLA class I and class II types were obtained from metadata supplied by the sample provider rather than from assay-based typing. Here is what the overall study found, with its caveats: Clinical and demographic metadata were provided uncurated, with the amount varying by source and participant.

One collaborating source in Seattle enrolled patients during active infection and followed them longitudinally through the course of disease. Each collaborating institution followed its own protocols to collect whole blood in K2EDTA tubes. Collaborator samples were shipped for TCRbeta analysis as frozen whole blood, isolated PBMCs, or DNA extracted from either sample type. This clone was detected only a few times. Its antigen is unknown. No much larger clone exists at a distance of one base, and base qualities are not known. The junction shows trimming of 0 bases on V and 5 bases on J, plus 5 bases between the germline ends. The CDR3 runs 14 residues from the cysteine to the phenylalanine. This entry keeps only the CDR3 DNA: 42 bases, framed from base 1. The germline V gene supplies CDR1 LGHNA and CDR2 YSLEER. TCRbeta CDR3 regions were amplified from genomic DNA by means of the immunoSEQ Assay, a bias-controlled multiplex PCR. In the original analysis: Nucleated cell counts per sample were estimated from amplification of reference gene primers within the assay. To quantify the absolute abundance of each unique TCRbeta CDR3 rearrangement, sequence reads were collapsed and filtered. Productive Simpson clonality was computed per sample as the square root of Simpson's diversity index over productive rearrangements. TCRdb limited this immuneACCESS table to in-frame rearrangements with V and J called. A share of clones is missing; checked studies link under half to unresolved V genes, and the rest is unexplained. V and J calls and clone size are as listed in that table; D and trimming were resolved from the DNA. Here the sample has 250,000 to 350,000 clones; 88% occur a single time. The ten largest clones capture about 11% of the sample.

Input material: peripheral blood. The chain is made from TRBV4-3 and TRBJ1-6; the D gene cannot be named for sure. This sequence was found in a woman under 40 with COVID-19, enrolled during active disease. The DNA is as follows: TGCGCCAGCAGCCAAGAGCCAGATAATTCACCCCTCCACTTT. This translates into CASSQEPDNSPLHF.